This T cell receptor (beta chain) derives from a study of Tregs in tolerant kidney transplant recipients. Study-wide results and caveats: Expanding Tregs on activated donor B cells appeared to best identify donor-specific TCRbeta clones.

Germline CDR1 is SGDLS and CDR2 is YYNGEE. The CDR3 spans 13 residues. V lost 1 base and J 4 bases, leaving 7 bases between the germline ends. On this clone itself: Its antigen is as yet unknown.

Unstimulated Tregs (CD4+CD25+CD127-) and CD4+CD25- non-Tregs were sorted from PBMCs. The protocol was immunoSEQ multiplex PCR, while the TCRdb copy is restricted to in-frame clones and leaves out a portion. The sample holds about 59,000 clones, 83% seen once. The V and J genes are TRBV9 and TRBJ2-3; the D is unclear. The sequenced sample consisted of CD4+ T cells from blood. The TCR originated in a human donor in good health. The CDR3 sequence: CASSVFSADTQYF. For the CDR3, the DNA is TGTGCCAGCAGCGTATTTTCAGCAGATACGCAGTATTTT.